The TCR beta chain described here comes from a study of follicular helper T cells after annual influenza vaccination. Study-level points and caveats: Plasmablast frequency change correlated with clonality change in ICOS+CD38+ cTfh. Productive TCRB sequences came from only about 9-22% of cells.

V lost 10 bases, J lost 0 bases, and 15 bases lay in between. Germline lookup yields CDR1 SNHLY and CDR2 FYNNEI. The CDR3 covers 15 residues. Using immunoSEQ multiplex PCR, the repertoire was profiled, and TCRdb retains in-frame clones only, with some absent. The repertoire holds roughly 9,900 clones, with more than 65% as singletons. Time point in this sample: 2013-2014 season, 7 days after vaccination. Sorted blood CD4 subsets were sequenced before and after adults received seasonal inactivated influenza vaccine. Notes on this clone: The antigen remains undetermined.

The sequence was collected from an adult who received the influenza vaccine. Source: CXCR5- memory CD4+ T cells sorted from blood, taken 7 days after influenza vaccination. V gene TRBV2 combines with J gene TRBJ2-2; no definite D call. CDR3 bases: TGTGCCATCCGAGATCCTAGACCGAACACCGGGGAGCTGTTTTTT. This codes for CAIRDPRPNTGELFF.